These 15 T cell receptor beta chains came from one sample sequenced in a study of EBV T-cell therapy then PD-1 blockade in nasopharyngeal carcinoma. Antigens for these TCRs are unknown. Treatment described: AdE1-LMPpoly-expanded autologous EBV-specific T-cell therapy followed by anti-PD-1 nivolumab. This table comes from immunoSEQ multiplex PCR, and its TCRdb copy is limited to in-frame clones, with some not included. The table lists roughly 17,000 clones, 65% to 85% of them singletons. The sequencing here drew on CD8+ T cells from blood, taken at day 0 from a patient whose treatment included autologous EBV-specific T cells and nivolumab. These receptors were taken from a man aged 40-55 years with nasopharyngeal carcinoma.

V is TRBV29-1 and J is TRBJ1-1; D is unclear. The CDR3 totals 14 residues. V was cut by 2 bases and J by 3 bases, with 13 bases left in between. Germline V gives CDR1 SQVTM, CDR2 ANQGSEA. The CDR3 is CSVEIQAWDTEAFF. In DNA form, the CDR3 reads TGCAGCGTTGAAATTCAGGCTTGGGACACTGAAGCTTTCTTT.

This chain links TRBV3-1 (or the pseudogene TRBV3-2) with TRBJ2-7; TRBD1 aligns across 7 bases. V gave up 4 bases and J gave up 2 bases; unmatched junction bases: 5. This CDR3 is built from 14 residues. Germline V gene data show CDR1 as LGHDT and CDR2 as YNNKEL (reference sequence). The CDR3 loop reads CASSPGQVAYEQYF. For the CDR3, the DNA is TGTGCCAGCAGCCCCGGACAGGTTGCCTACGAGCAGTACTTC.

The chain carries TRBV27 and TRBJ1-1; D might be TRBD1 (5 bases). V lost 3 bases, J lost 8 bases, and 22 bases lay in between. This CDR3 is built from 16 residues. Germline V gives CDR1 MNHEY, CDR2 SMNVEV (reference sequence). The CDR3 DNA sequence: TGTGCCAGCAGTTTCGAAGGTGGTAGGGGCCGCCTGGAAGCTTTCTTT. Amino acid sequence: CASSFEGGRGRLEAFF.

V is TRBV7-6 and J is TRBJ1-5; tentative D call: TRBD1 (5 bases). Germline V gene data show CDR1 as SGHVS and CDR2 as FNYEAQ. The CDR3 is made up of 13 amino acids. With 5 bases removed from V and 7 bases from J, the gap between germline ends came to 12 bases. The DNA for the CDR3 is TGTGCCAGCAGCCCTGGCTGGGGCCAGCCCCAGCATTTT. It yields the protein CASSPGWGQPQHF.

The V call is TRBV9, the J call TRBJ2-7, with unresolved D. Germline loops: CDR1 SGDLS, CDR2 YYNGEE. V lost 0 bases and J 0 bases, leaving 10 bases between the germline ends. This CDR3 comprises 15 residues. The CDR3 sequence: CASSVGARSSYEQYF. CDR3 coding DNA: TGTGCCAGCAGCGTAGGGGCTAGGAGCTCCTACGAGCAGTACTTC.

This clone was counted a few times. The gene calls are TRBV6-4 and TRBJ1-1; D is possibly TRBD1 (6 bases). Germline V gives CDR1 MRHNA, CDR2 SNTAGT. CDR3 length: 13 amino acids. Trimming left V 8 bases short and J 7 bases short, with 17 bases between. The CDR3 region is CASVAGDSGEAFF. CDR3 sequence (DNA): TGTGCCAGCGTTGCAGGGGACTCGGGTGAAGCTTTCTTT.

This chain uses TRBV6-6 with TRBJ1-3; tentatively, D is TRBD1 (6 bases). The length of the CDR3 is 14 residues. V was cut by 0 bases and J by 6 bases, with 9 bases left in between. CDR1 and CDR2 (germline): MNHNY, SVGAGI (reference sequence). The CDR3 here is CASSYSAGANTIYF. The CDR3, as DNA: TGTGCCAGCAGTTACTCTGCGGGGGCAAACACCATATATTTT.

The rearrangement uses TRBV5-6 and TRBJ1-6, with 9 bases aligning to TRBD1. Losses at the gene ends were 4 bases for V and 7 bases for J; bases not matched to a gene: 9. This CDR3 contains 16 residues. Looked up from germline, CDR1 is SGHDT and CDR2 is YYEEEE. The CDR3 spells CASSPMWDRVNSPLHF. DNA for the CDR3: TGTGCCAGCAGCCCCATGTGGGACAGGGTCAATTCACCCCTCCACTTT.

This clone has only one observation. The chain recombines TRBV6-6 with TRBJ1-1; TRBD1 aligns across 7 bases. Germline V gene sequence: CDR1 MNHNY, CDR2 SVGAGI (reference sequence). The CDR3 contains 15 residues. The J segment lost 5 bases and the V segment lost 6 bases, leaving 12 bases of the junction unmatched. The chain's CDR3 is CASSQNPRGITEAFF. The CDR3 bases are TGTGCCAGCAGCCAAAACCCCAGGGGGATAACTGAAGCTTTCTTT.

This chain links TRBV23-1 with TRBJ1-2; D is perhaps TRBD1 (6 bases). TRBV23-1 is flagged as an ORF with uncertain function. The ends were cut back, 8 bases at V and 6 bases at J, with 13 bases in the middle. This CDR3 has 12 residues. CDR3 amino acids: CASRGGWHGYTF. CDR3 nucleotide sequence: TGCGCCAGCCGAGGGGGGTGGCATGGCTACACCTTC.

This chain connects TRBV6-4 to TRBJ2-1; TRBD2 matches 10 bases. The V gene end was trimmed by 4 bases and the J gene end by 5 bases; junction bases not matched to a gene: 5. The length of the CDR3 is 15 residues. Germline V gene sequence: CDR1 MRHNA, CDR2 SNTAGT. CDR3 sequence: CASSALAGTHNEQFF. In DNA, the CDR3 is TGTGCCAGCAGTGCACTAGCGGGGACTCACAATGAGCAGTTCTTC.

This chain connects TRBV4-2 to TRBJ1-2; D ambiguous. The germline V gene encodes CDR1 LGHNA and CDR2 YNFKEQ. Trimming shortened V by 0 bases and J by 4 bases, and 21 bases separated the two germline ends. The CDR3 has 18 residues. The CDR3 here is CASSQELFKEVTFYGYTF. CDR3 nucleotides: TGTGCCAGCAGCCAAGAATTATTTAAGGAGGTCACCTTCTATGGCTACACCTTC.

The genes are TRBV4-3 and TRBJ1-1, with 8 bases lining up with TRBD1. Germline V gene data show CDR1 as LGHNA and CDR2 as YSLEER. With V trimmed by 0 bases and J by 4 bases, 10 bases remained unmatched. The CDR3 spans 17 residues. CDR3 amino acids: CASSQETGGFSTTEAFF. The CDR3 DNA reads TGCGCCAGCAGCCAAGAAACAGGGGGTTTTTCGACCACTGAAGCTTTCTTT.

The V and J genes are TRBV7-8 and TRBJ2-5, with D perhaps matching TRBD1 or TRBD2 (5 bases each). Trimming removed 5 bases from V and 2 bases from J, with 21 bases in between. The CDR3 extends over 17 amino acids. Germline V gene lookup returns CDR1 SGHVS and CDR2 FQNEAQ. This CDR3 is CASSGRRGRESQETQYF. The DNA of the CDR3 is TGTGCCAGCAGCGGCCGCCGGGGCAGGGAAAGTCAAGAGACCCAGTACTTC.

The chain couples TRBV5-6 to TRBJ1-5; 7 bases are a match to TRBD1. CDR1 SGHDT and CDR2 YYEEEE come from the germline V gene. V shed 4 bases, J shed 5 bases, and the junction held 12 bases outside the gene matches. The CDR3 sequence is 16 residues long. The CDR3 coding sequence is TGTGCCAGCAGCCGGGCCCGACAGGGTAATTATCAGCCCCAGCATTTT. This gives the protein CASSRARQGNYQPQHF.